Following are 10 T cell receptor beta chains from one sample sequenced in a study of T cells after yellow fever vaccination. TCRdb reanalysed the 5' RACE reads using MiXCR and keeps one entry per CDR3 protein. The repertoire holds 200,000 to 300,000 distinct CDR3 sequences, 6.7% seen once, with 0.8% to 1.2% in the top ten. The sequencing here drew on CD4+ T cells sorted from PBMCs, taken on the day of the yellow fever booster vaccination. Receptors originate from a man aged 25 to 45 who received the YFV17D yellow fever vaccine.

This clonotype was seen ten or more times. The CDR3 reads CSAYEPSGRRETQYF. CDR3 coding DNA: TGCAGTGCTTATGAGCCTAGCGGGAGAAGAGAGACCCAGTACTTC. The rearrangement links TRBV20-1 to TRBJ2-5, with 10 bases lining up with TRBD2. The V segment lost 5 bases and the J segment 4 bases; nucleotides outside the gene matches: 10. The CDR3 loop spans 15 amino acids. In germline, CDR1 is DFQATT, CDR2 SNEGSKA (reference sequence).

This clonotype was observed many times. The rearrangement links TRBV20-1 to TRBJ2-1; D may correspond to TRBD1 or TRBD2 (6 bases each). With 5 bases removed from V and 2 bases from J, the gap between germline ends came to 16 bases. From germline, CDR1 is DFQATT and CDR2 SNEGSKA (reference sequence). The CDR3 runs to 15 residues. The CDR3 sequence: CSAPSGAITYNEQFF. CDR3 coding DNA: TGCAGTGCTCCCTCGGGGGCCATAACCTACAATGAGCAGTTCTTC.

This clonotype occurred a few times. V gene TRBV5-5 combines with J gene TRBJ2-3; D is unresolved. Germline CDR1 and CDR2: SGHKS and YYEKEE (reference sequence). With 3 bases removed from V and 4 bases from J, the gap between germline ends came to 15 bases. The CDR3 contains 15 residues. The CDR3 bases are TGTGCCAGCAGCTGGAGTTATCTCGGCGCAGATACGCAGTATTTT. Translated: CASSWSYLGADTQYF.

This clonotype came up a few times. This chain uses TRBV12-3 or TRBV12-4 with TRBJ2-3, with D uncertain. The ends were cut back, 5 bases at V and 4 bases at J, with 10 bases in the middle. CDR3 size: 13 residues. CDR3 DNA: TGTGCCAGCAGTCCTTCTTCGGCAGATACGCAGTATTTT. It is translated as CASSPSSADTQYF.

The sample holds many counts of this clonotype. The DNA for the CDR3 is TGTGCCAGCAGCTTCGGGGACAGGGGGCTCTCAGAGACCCAGTACTTC. Translation gives CASSFGDRGLSETQYF. The chain links TRBV7-9 to TRBJ2-5; 12 positions agree with TRBD1. The CDR3 consists of 16 residues. Germline lookup yields CDR1 SEHNR and CDR2 FQNEAQ (reference sequence). Trimming at V came to 3 bases and at J to 4 bases, leaving 6 bases not matched to a gene.

This clonotype was counted many times. V and J are TRBV10-1 and TRBJ2-2; 10 bases map to TRBD2. From germline, CDR1 is WNHNN and CDR2 SYGVQD (reference sequence). J was trimmed by 0 bases and V by 6 bases; bases with no gene match: 1. The CDR3 totals 15 residues. CDR3 in amino acids: CASSGLAANTGELFF. Written as DNA, the CDR3 is TGCGCCAGCAGCGGACTAGCGGCGAACACCGGGGAGCTGTTTTTT.

The chain couples TRBV23-1 to TRBJ2-7; 9 bases match TRBD1. TRBV23-1 is an ORF for which the function is uncertain. The CDR3 is 12 amino acids. The CDR3 DNA reads as TGCGCGATGGGGACAGGGACCTACGAGCAGTACTTC. Residues: CAMGTGTYEQYF.

This clonotype was recorded at least ten times. V is TRBV20-1 and J is TRBJ2-3; the D is unclear. Germline V gives CDR1 DFQATT, CDR2 SNEGSKA (reference sequence). This CDR3 spans 12 amino acids. V lost 5 bases to trimming and J lost 2 bases, with 8 bases between them. CDR3 region: CSAVIPTDTQYF. CDR3 nucleotides: TGCAGTGCTGTGATCCCCACAGATACGCAGTATTTT.

Written as DNA, the CDR3 is TGTGCCAGCAGCTCCCTCCTGCCGGCCGAGCAGTACTTC. Amino acids: CASSSLLPAEQYF. The chain employs TRBV7-2 and TRBJ2-7; no reliable D call. CDR1 and CDR2 from the germline V gene are SGHTA and FQGNSA. Deletions cut 4 bases from V and 6 bases from J, with 13 bases between. This CDR3 comprises 13 residues. Supplemented by reference TRBV7-2 and TRBJ2-7, the full variable domain reads GAGVSQSPSNKVTEKGKDVELRCDPISGHTALYWYRQSLGQGLEFLIYFQGNSAPDKSGLPSDRFSAERTGGSVSTLTIQRTQQEDSAVYLCASSSLLPAEQYFGPGTRLTVT.

As to this clonotype: With a much larger clone just one base away, this may be a read error. The chain recombines TRBV11-2 with TRBJ2-1; D is undetermined. The V gene's germline CDR1 is SGHAT and CDR2 FQNNGV. CDR3 length: 12 amino acids. This CDR3 is CAGSNRRNEQFF. The CDR3 bases are TGTGCCGGCAGCAACCGGCGGAATGAGCAGTTCTTC.